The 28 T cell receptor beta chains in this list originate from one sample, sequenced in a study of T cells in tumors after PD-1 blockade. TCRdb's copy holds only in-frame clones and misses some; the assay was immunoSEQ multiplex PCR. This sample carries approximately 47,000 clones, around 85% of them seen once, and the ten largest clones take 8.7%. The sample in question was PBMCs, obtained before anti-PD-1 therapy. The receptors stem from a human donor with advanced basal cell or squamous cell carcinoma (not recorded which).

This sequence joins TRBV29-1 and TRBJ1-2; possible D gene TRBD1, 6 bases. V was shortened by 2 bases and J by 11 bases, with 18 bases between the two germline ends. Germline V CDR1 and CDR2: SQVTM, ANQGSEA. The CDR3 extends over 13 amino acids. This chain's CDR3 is CSVEPNGGQMYTF. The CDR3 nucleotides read TGCAGCGTTGAACCTAATGGGGGCCAGATGTACACCTTC.

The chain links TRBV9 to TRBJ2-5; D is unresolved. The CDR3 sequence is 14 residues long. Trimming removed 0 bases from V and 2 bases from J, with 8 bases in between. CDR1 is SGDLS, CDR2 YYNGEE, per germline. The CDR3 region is CASSVAAGQETQYF. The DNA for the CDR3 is TGTGCCAGCAGCGTAGCCGCTGGACAAGAGACCCAGTACTTC.

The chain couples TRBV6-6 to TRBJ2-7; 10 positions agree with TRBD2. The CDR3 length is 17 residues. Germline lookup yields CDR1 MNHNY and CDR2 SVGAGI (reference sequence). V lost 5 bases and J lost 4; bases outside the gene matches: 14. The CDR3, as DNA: TGTGCCAGCAGTCGACCGACTAGCGGGCATAATACTTACGAGCAGTACTTC. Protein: CASSRPTSGHNTYEQYF.

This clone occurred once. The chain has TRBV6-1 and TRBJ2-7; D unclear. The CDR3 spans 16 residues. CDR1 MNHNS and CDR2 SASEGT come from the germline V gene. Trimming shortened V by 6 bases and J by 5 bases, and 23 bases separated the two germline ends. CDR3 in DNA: TGTGCCAGCAGCGAAAATTTCTGGGGTGATCGGCACGAGCAGTACTTC. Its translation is CASSENFWGDRHEQYF.

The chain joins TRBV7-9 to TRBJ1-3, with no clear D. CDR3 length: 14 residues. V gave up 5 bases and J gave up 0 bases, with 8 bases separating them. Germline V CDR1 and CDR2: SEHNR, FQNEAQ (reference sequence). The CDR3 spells CASSHTISGNTIYF. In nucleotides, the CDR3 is TGTGCCAGCAGCCACACGATCTCTGGAAACACCATATATTTT.

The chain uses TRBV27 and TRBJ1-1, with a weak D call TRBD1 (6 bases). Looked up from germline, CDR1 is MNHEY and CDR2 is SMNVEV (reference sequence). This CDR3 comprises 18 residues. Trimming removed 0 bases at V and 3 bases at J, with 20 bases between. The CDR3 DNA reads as TGTGCCAGCAGTTTATCGACTTTGGCACAGGGTGAAGACACTGAAGCTTTCTTT. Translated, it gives CASSLSTLAQGEDTEAFF.

CDR3 loop: CASSQWGPDQPQHF. The CDR3 nucleotides read TGTGCCAGCAGCCAATGGGGTCCCGATCAGCCCCAGCATTTT. The chain uses TRBV3-1 (or the pseudogene TRBV3-2) and TRBJ1-5; no firm D call. Trimming took 2 bases from V and 5 from J, leaving 10 bases between them. The CDR3 has 14 amino acids. Looked up from germline, CDR1 is LGHDT and CDR2 is YNNKEL (reference sequence).

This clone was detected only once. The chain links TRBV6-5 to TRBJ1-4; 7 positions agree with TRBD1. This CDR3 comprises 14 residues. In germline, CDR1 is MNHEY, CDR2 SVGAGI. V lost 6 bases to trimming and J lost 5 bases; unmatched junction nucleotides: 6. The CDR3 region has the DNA TGTGCCAGCAGACGGGACAGCCTAAATGAAAAACTGTTTTTT. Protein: CASRRDSLNEKLFF.

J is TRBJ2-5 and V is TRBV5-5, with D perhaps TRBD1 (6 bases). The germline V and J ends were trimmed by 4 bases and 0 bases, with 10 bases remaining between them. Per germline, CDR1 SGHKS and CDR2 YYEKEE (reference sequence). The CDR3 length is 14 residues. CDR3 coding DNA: TGTGCCAGCAGCCCGCGACAGGACCAAGAGACCCAGTACTTC. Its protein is CASSPRQDQETQYF.

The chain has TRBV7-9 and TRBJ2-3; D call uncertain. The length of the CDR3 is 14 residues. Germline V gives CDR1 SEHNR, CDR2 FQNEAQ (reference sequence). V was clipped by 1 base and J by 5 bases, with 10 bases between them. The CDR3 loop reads CASSLEFEVDTQYF. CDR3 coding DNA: TGTGCCAGCAGCTTAGAGTTTGAGGTAGATACGCAGTATTTT.

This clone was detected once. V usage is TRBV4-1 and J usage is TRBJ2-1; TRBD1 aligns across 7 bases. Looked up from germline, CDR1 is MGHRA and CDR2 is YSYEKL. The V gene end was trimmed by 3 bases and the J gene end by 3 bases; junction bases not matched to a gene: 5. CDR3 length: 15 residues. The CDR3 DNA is TGCGCCAGCAGCCACAGACAGGGCAACTACAATGAGCAGTTCTTC. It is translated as CASSHRQGNYNEQFF.

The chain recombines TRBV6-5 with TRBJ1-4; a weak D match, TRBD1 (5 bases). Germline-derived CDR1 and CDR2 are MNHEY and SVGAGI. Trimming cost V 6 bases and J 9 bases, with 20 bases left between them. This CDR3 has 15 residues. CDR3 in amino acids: CASRGQVGVSQKLFF. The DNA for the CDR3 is TGTGCCAGCAGAGGGCAAGTAGGGGTTAGTCAAAAACTGTTTTTT.

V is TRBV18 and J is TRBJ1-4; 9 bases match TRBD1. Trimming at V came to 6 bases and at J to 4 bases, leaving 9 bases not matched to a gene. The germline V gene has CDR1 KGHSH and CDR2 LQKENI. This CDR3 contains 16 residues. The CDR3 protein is CASSWTGDRGNEKLFF. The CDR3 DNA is TGTGCCAGCTCCTGGACAGGGGATCGTGGTAATGAAAAACTGTTTTTT. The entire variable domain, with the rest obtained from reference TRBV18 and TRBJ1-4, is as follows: NAGVMQNPRHLVRRRGQEARLRCSPMKGHSHVYWYRQLPEEGLKFMVYLQKENIIDESGMPKERFSAEFPKEGPSILRIQQVVRGDSAAYFCASSWTGDRGNEKLFFGSGTQLSVL.

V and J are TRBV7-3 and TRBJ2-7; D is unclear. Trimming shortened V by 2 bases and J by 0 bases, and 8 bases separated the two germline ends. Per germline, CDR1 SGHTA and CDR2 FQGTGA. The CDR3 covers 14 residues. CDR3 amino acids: CASSLDGSSYEQYF. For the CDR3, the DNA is TGTGCCAGCAGCTTAGACGGATCCTCCTACGAGCAGTACTTC.

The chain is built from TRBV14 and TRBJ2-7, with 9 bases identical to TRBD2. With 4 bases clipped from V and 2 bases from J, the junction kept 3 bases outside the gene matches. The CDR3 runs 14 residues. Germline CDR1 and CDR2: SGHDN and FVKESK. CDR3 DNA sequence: TGTGCCAGCAGCCGCCCTAGCGGGGCCTACGAGCAGTACTTC. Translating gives CASSRPSGAYEQYF. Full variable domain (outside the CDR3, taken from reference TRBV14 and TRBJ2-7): EAGVTQFPSHSVIEKGQTVTLRCDPISGHDNLYWYRRVMGKEIKFLLHFVKESKQDESGMPNNRFLAERTGGTYSTLKVQPAELEDSGVYFCASSRPSGAYEQYFGPGTRLTVT.

As DNA, the CDR3 is TGTGCCAGCAGCAGGGTGGGTAGGACGAATTCACCCCTCCACTTT. This gives the protein CASSRVGRTNSPLHF. This rearrangement joins TRBV3-1 (or the pseudogene TRBV3-2) to TRBJ1-6; D gene uncertain. Germline CDR1 LGHDT, CDR2 YNNKEL (reference sequence). Trimming removed 5 bases at V and 7 bases at J, with 15 bases between. CDR3 size: 15 residues.

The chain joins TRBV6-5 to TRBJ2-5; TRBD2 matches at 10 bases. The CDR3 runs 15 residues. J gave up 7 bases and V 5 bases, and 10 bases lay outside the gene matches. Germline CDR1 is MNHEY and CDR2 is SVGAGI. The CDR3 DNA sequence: TGTGCCAGCAGTCCAGCTAGCGGGAGAAGGAGGACCCAGTACTTC. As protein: CASSPASGRRRTQYF.

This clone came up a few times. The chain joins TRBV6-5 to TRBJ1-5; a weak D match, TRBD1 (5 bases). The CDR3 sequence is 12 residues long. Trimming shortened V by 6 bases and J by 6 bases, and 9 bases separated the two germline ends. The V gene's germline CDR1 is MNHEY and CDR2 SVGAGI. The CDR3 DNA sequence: TGTGCCAGCAGAGAGGGACGTCAGCCCCAGCATTTT. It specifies CASREGRQPQHF.

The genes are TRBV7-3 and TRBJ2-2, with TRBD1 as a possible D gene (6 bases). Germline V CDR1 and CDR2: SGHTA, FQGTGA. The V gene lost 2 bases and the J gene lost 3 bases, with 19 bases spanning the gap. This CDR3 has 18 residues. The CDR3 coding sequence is TGTGCCAGCAGCTTAGGACTCCTAGCAGGGGTTGACACCGGGGAGCTGTTTTTT. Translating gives CASSLGLLAGVDTGELFF.

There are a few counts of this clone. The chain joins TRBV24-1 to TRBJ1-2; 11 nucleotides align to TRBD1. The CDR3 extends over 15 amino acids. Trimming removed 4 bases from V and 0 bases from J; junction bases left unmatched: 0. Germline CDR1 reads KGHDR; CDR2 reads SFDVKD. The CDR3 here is CATSEGQGANYGYTF. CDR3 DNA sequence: TGTGCCACCAGTGAGGGACAGGGGGCTAACTATGGCTACACCTTC.

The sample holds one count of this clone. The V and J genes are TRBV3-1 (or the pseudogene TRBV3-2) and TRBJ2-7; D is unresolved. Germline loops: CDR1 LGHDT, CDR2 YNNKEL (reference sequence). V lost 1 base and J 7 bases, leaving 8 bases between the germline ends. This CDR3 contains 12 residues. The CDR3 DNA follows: TGTGCCAGCAGCCAAGCCCGGCGGGAGCAGTACTTC. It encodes CASSQARREQYF.

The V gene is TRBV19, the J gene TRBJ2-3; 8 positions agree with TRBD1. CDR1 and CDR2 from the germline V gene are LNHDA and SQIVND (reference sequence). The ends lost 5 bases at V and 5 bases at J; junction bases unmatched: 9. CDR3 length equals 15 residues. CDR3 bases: TGTGCCAGTAGTTCAAGCGGACAGGGCGTAGATACGCAGTATTTT. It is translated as CASSSSGQGVDTQYF. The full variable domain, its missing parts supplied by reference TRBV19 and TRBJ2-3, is DGGITQSPKYLFRKEGQNVTLSCEQNLNHDAMYWYRQDPGQGLRLIYYSQIVNDFQKGDIAEGYSVSREKKESFPLTVTSAQKNPTAFYLCASSSSGQGVDTQYFGPGTRLTVL.

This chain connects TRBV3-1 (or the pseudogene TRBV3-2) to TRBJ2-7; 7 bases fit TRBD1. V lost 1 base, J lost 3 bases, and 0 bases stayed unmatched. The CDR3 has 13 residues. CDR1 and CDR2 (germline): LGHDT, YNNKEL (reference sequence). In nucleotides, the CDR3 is TGTGCCAGCAGCCAAGGGGACAGCTACGAGCAGTACTTC. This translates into CASSQGDSYEQYF.

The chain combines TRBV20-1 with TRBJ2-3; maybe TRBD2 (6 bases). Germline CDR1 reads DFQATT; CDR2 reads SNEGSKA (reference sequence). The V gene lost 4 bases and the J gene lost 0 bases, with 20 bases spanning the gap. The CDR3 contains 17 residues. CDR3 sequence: CSATDLAEPASTDTQYF. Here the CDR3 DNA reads TGCAGTGCTACTGACTTAGCGGAGCCAGCTAGCACAGATACGCAGTATTTT.

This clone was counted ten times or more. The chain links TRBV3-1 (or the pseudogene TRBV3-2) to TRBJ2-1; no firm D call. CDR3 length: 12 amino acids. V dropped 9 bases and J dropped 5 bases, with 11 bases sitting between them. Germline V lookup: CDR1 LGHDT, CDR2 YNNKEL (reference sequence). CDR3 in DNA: TGTGCCAGTAGTTTAGCCCACAATGAGCAGTTCTTC. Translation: CASSLAHNEQFF.

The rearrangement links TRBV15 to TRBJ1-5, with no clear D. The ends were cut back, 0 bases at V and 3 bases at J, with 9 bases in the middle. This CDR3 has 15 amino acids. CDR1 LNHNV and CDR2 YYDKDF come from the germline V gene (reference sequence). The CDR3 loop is CATSRERENNQPQHF. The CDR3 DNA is TGTGCCACCAGCAGAGAGAGGGAGAACAATCAGCCCCAGCATTTT.

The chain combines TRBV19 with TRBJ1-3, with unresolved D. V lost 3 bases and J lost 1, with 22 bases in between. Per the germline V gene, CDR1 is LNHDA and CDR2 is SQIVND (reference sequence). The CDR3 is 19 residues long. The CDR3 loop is CASSIPEEASPGSGNTIYF. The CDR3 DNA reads TGTGCCAGTAGTATTCCCGAGGAGGCGTCCCCCGGGTCTGGAAACACCATATATTTT.

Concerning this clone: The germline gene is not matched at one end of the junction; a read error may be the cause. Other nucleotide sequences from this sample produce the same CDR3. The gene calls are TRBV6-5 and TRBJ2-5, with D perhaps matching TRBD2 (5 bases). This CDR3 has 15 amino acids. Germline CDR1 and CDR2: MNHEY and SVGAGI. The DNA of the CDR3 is TGCGCCAGCAACCCTCGGGCGGGCTCTCAAGAGACCCAGTACTTC. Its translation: CASNPRAGSQETQYF.